This T cell receptor (beta chain) emerged from a study of neurological immune-mediated disorders. Study-level findings and limits: There was no clinical or MRI feature that showed an association with the multiple sclerosis repertoire cluster. Because no CDR3 amino acid sequences were shared across subjects by expanded clones, private repertoires were suggested in all groups.

It was by 5'RACE with 10-nucleotide random UMIs that the cDNA was made. TCRdb called the 5' RACE reads again in MiXCR, with one record for every CDR3 protein. The sample carries about 82,000 distinct CDR3 sequences, 2.5% to 3% recorded once. This clonotype was seen repeatedly, ten times or more. The target antigen is unknown. The sequence came from a woman aged 30 to 39 with multiple sclerosis. The sequencing sample was made of PBMCs.

CDR3 sequence: CASSLGPGTGIAGELFF. CDR3 nucleotide sequence: TGTGCCAGCAGTTTAGGGCCCGGGACAGGGATTGCCGGGGAGCTGTTTTTT. The gene calls are TRBV12-3 or TRBV12-4 and TRBJ2-2, with TRBD1 matching over 9 bases. The junction had 9 bases not matched to a gene; V was cut back by 1 base and J by 6 bases. The CDR3 runs 17 residues.